The source of this T cell receptor (beta chain) is a study of healthy donors' naive CD4 and CD8 T cells. Starting from roughly 0.55 ug of total RNA, TCR libraries were made with linear amplification. TCRdb redid the calling of the reads with MiXCR, one entry per CDR3 protein. This sample has approximately 180,000 distinct CDR3 sequences; 65% to 75% occur once, and the top ten carry roughly 2.4%. From germline, CDR1 is SQVTM and CDR2 ANQGSEA. The CDR3 runs to 14 residues. V was cut by 2 bases and J by 5 bases, with 13 bases left in between. Material: naive CD4+ and CD8+ T cells sorted from blood, pooled from several donors. V is TRBV29-1 and J is TRBJ2-1, with unresolved D. The receptor's source is a pool of human donors in good health; the sample pools cells from several healthy donors. The CDR3 nucleotides read TGCAGCGTTGAAAAGGGAAACATCCACAATGAGCAGTTCTTC. It specifies CSVEKGNIHNEQFF.